One sample yielded the 18 T cell receptor beta chains listed below, sequenced in a study of neurological immune-mediated disorders. TCRdb re-derived calls from the 5' RACE reads in MiXCR, one entry per CDR3 protein. Of about 48,000 distinct CDR3 sequences detected, approximately 12% appear once; the ten largest clones hold 7.5% to 9.5%. As to time point: longitudinal time-point 3. Sequencing used PBMCs. The receptors come from a male donor with HTLV-1-associated myelopathy (HAM/TSP).

This clonotype was picked up many times. The gene calls are TRBV20-1 and TRBJ2-3; TRBD2 matches at 10 bases. Germline-derived CDR1 and CDR2 are DFQATT and SNEGSKA (reference sequence). Germline trimming cut 0 bases from V and 4 bases from J; bases unmatched to any gene: 7. The CDR3 has 16 residues. CDR3 in amino acids: CSAREKRGGLPDTQYF. CDR3 sequence (DNA): TGCAGTGCTAGAGAGAAGCGGGGGGGCCTCCCAGATACGCAGTATTTT.

The sample holds many counts of this clonotype. This chain connects TRBV6-2 or TRBV6-3 to TRBJ1-1; weak D call: TRBD1 (5 bases). Germline CDR1 is MNHEY and CDR2 is SVGEGT. There are 13 residues in the CDR3. Trimming cost V 7 bases and J 2 bases, with 11 bases left between them. CDR3 sequence (DNA): TGTGCCAGCATCAGACAGATCAACACTGAAGCTTTCTTT. Its protein is CASIRQINTEAFF.

This clonotype has a count of ten or more. The chain links TRBV10-2 to TRBJ1-5; D is unresolved. The CDR3 loop spans 15 amino acids. V dropped 0 bases and J dropped 6 bases, with 12 bases sitting between them. Germline CDR1 and CDR2: WSHSY and SAAADI. CDR3 sequence: CASSESSVFGQPQHF. The CDR3 nucleotides are TGCGCCAGCAGTGAGTCGTCGGTATTTGGTCAGCCCCAGCATTTT.

This clonotype was observed at least ten times. The chain joins TRBV28 to TRBJ1-1; no clear D gene. Germline lookup yields CDR1 MDHEN and CDR2 SYDVKM. The CDR3 is made up of 12 amino acids. Trimming took 3 bases from V and 3 from J, leaving 5 bases between them. The CDR3 loop reads CASSFPYTEAFF. DNA for the CDR3: TGTGCCAGCAGTTTCCCCTACACTGAAGCTTTCTTT.

This clonotype was picked up a small number of times. This chain links TRBV20-1 with TRBJ2-7; possibly TRBD1 or TRBD2 for D (5 bases each). The V end lost 6 bases, the J end lost 3 bases, and 12 bases lay between the germline ends. CDR1 and CDR2 from the germline V gene are DFQATT and SNEGSKA (reference sequence). This CDR3 spans 12 amino acids. In nucleotides, the CDR3 is TGCAGTGCCAAGAGGGACGTCTACGAGCAGTACTTC. As protein: CSAKRDVYEQYF.

This clonotype has ten or more counts. The V gene is TRBV18, the J gene TRBJ1-1; D unresolved. CDR1 and CDR2 from the germline V gene are KGHSH and LQKENI. V was clipped by 6 bases and J by 11 bases, with 19 bases between them. The CDR3 runs 13 residues. The CDR3 DNA is TGTGCCAGCTCCCCAAAGGACGGGTTCGGGGCTTTCTTT. Translated: CASSPKDGFGAFF.

In its sample, this clonotype was seen many times. The chain uses TRBV20-1 and TRBJ1-1, with TRBD1 matching 7 bases. Germline V CDR1 and CDR2: DFQATT, SNEGSKA (reference sequence). This CDR3 has 14 residues. Trimming took 4 bases from V and 4 from J; bases not matched to a gene: 9. CDR3 loop: CSATTGVGVTEAFF. In DNA, the CDR3 is TGCAGTGCTACCACAGGGGTTGGTGTCACTGAAGCTTTCTTT.

This clonotype was seen at least ten times. The V and J genes are TRBV7-3 and TRBJ1-1; 8 bases match TRBD1. J gave up 0 bases and V 0 bases, and 27 bases lay outside the gene matches. The CDR3 loop spans 24 amino acids. Per the germline V gene, CDR1 is SGHTA and CDR2 is FQGTGA. The CDR3 nucleotides read TGTGCCAGCAGCTTAACGAGGGGGAAGGTGTTTCTCCGGGACAGGAGACTCATGAACACTGAAGCTTTCTTT. Translation: CASSLTRGKVFLRDRRLMNTEAFF.

By share of the sample, this clonotype is medium-sized. CDR3 sequence reads: CASSPGGASNQPQHF. For the CDR3, the DNA is TGTGCCAGCAGCCCCGGAGGGGCGAGCAATCAGCCCCAGCATTTT. The V call is TRBV7-2, the J call TRBJ1-5; D possibly corresponds to TRBD1 (5 bases). Trimming removed 5 bases at V and 1 base at J, with 12 bases between. Germline assignment: CDR1 SGHTA and CDR2 FQGNSA. The length of the CDR3 is 15 residues.

As to this clonotype: A clone one base away is much larger, so this may be a read error. The genes are TRBV4-3 and TRBJ2-2, with D tentatively TRBD1 or TRBD2 (6 bases each). Germline V gives CDR1 LGHNA, CDR2 YSLEER. CDR3 length: 18 residues. The CDR3 region is CASSQDLGGLSNTGEPFF. The DNA for the CDR3 is TGCGCCAGCAGCCAAGATTTAGGGGGGCTTTCTAACACCGGGGAGCCGTTTTTT.

Ten or more counts support this clonotype. The V call is TRBV10-3, the J call TRBJ2-1; TRBD2 aligns across 11 bases. Per germline, CDR1 ENHRY and CDR2 SYGVKD. The V gene end was trimmed by 4 bases and the J gene end by 6 bases; junction bases not matched to a gene: 8. CDR3 size: 16 residues. In nucleotides, the CDR3 is TGTGCCATCAGTGCCCAGCAGGGGACTAGCGGCAATGAGCAGTTCTTC. This codes for CAISAQQGTSGNEQFF.

This clonotype came up many times. The chain carries TRBV7-8 and TRBJ1-5; 11 nucleotides agree with TRBD1. Germline-derived CDR1 and CDR2 are SGHVS and FQNEAQ. This CDR3 is built from 16 residues. Trimming at V came to 4 bases and at J to 4 bases, leaving 6 bases not matched to a gene. In DNA, the CDR3 is TGTGCCAGCAGCTCCGGGACAGGGGGACGGAATCAGCCCCAGCATTTT. Protein: CASSSGTGGRNQPQHF.

This clonotype was counted ten times or more. The V call is TRBV20-1, the J call TRBJ2-3, with 9 bases matching TRBD2. The CDR3 has 14 amino acids. Unmatched junction bases numbered 2, after V lost 2 bases and J lost 2 bases. Per germline, CDR1 DFQATT and CDR2 SNEGSKA (reference sequence). CDR3 nucleotide sequence: TGCAGTGCTAGACTAGCGGGGTTCACAGATACGCAGTATTTT. Translating it yields CSARLAGFTDTQYF.

This rearrangement joins TRBV18 to TRBJ1-2; D call uncertain. Trimming left V 0 bases short and J 3 bases short, with 11 bases between. The germline CDR1 and CDR2 sequences are KGHSH and LQKENI. The CDR3 consists of 15 residues. CDR3 amino acids: CASSPPSGRDYGYTF. The CDR3, as DNA: TGTGCCAGCTCACCACCGTCTGGGCGGGACTATGGCTACACCTTC.

This clonotype was recorded many times. V gene TRBV5-1 combines with J gene TRBJ2-7; D might be TRBD2 (5 bases). Germline V gene lookup returns CDR1 SGHRS and CDR2 YFSETQ. With 1 base removed from V and 4 bases from J, the gap between germline ends came to 18 bases. The CDR3 is 16 amino acids. The CDR3 nucleotides read TGCGCCAGCAGCTTGAACCCCGCCGGGATGGGTTACGAGCAGTACTTC. Its translation is CASSLNPAGMGYEQYF.

This clonotype ranks as medium-sized. The chain employs TRBV9 and TRBJ1-2, with 8 bases lining up with TRBD1. V lost 4 bases, J lost 7 bases, and 9 bases stayed unmatched. CDR3 size: 14 residues. Germline CDR1 and CDR2: SGDLS and YYNGEE. The CDR3 reads CASSRVRGHSGYTF. In nucleotides, the CDR3 is TGTGCCAGCAGCCGAGTCAGGGGGCATAGTGGCTACACCTTC.

This clonotype occurred once. The missing conserved phenylalanine or tryptophan at the end of this CDR3 makes a read error likely. The CDR3 protein is CASSLSREQETQYS. The DNA of the CDR3 is TGTGCCAGCAGCTTATCTAGAGAACAAGAGACCCAGTACTCC. V and J are TRBV7-9 and TRBJ2-5; D is undetermined. This CDR3 has 14 amino acids. Germline CDR1 reads SEHNR; CDR2 reads FQNEAQ (reference sequence). Trimming stripped 2 bases from V and 2 bases from J, with 9 bases between.

Many counts were recorded for this clonotype. This rearrangement joins TRBV7-9 to TRBJ2-2; D unresolved. CDR1 and CDR2 (germline): SEHNR, FQNEAQ (reference sequence). This CDR3 contains 15 residues. V shed 5 bases and J shed 1 base, with 11 bases lying between them. DNA for the CDR3: TGTGCCAGCAGCCCCGACGGGTGGAACACCGGGGAGCTGTTTTTT. Its translation: CASSPDGWNTGELFF.